This TCR beta chain comes out of a study of CD8 T cells in ankylosing spondylitis. Study results and limitations: A TCR beta motif of eight highly homologous variants appeared characteristic of ankylosing spondylitis blood. Matched synovial fluid from ankylosing spondylitis patients was reported to be enriched for disease-linked clones.

Looked up from germline, CDR1 is DFQATT and CDR2 is SNEGSKA (reference sequence). The CDR3 contains 12 residues. This clonotype showed up just once. Its antigen remains unidentified. Sequence at one end of the junction differs from germline and may be a read error. A quantitative 5'-RACE method, one with molecular barcodes, was used to make TCR beta libraries. TCRdb processed the 5' RACE reads anew with MiXCR; each CDR3 protein has one entry. The profile covers about 200,000 distinct CDR3 sequences, with roughly 24% appearing a single time and about 6.9% taken by the ten largest. This receptor was obtained from a male donor with ankylosing spondylitis or in good health (not recorded which). This chain links TRBV20-1 with TRBJ2-3; D possibly corresponds to TRBD1 (5 bases). The specimen sequenced was blood, either unsorted or a sorted T cell fraction (not recorded which). CDR3 in DNA: TGCAGTGCTAGAGATCAGACAGTTACGCAGTATTTT. Translation gives CSARDQTVTQYF.